One and the same sample provided the 8 T cell receptor beta chains below, sequenced in a study of cytomegalovirus exposure and HLA in healthy donors. 60 Vbeta and 13 Jbeta primers were used in PCR. TCRdb keeps only in-frame clones here, not all; method: immunoSEQ multiplex PCR. The sample lists hundreds of thousands of clones, just under 80% occurring once. The source material was PBMCs. These receptor sequences come from a boy between 10 and 17 years old in good health and CMV-seronegative.

The gene calls are TRBV5-1 and TRBJ2-1, with 10 positions matching TRBD1. The germline CDR1 and CDR2 sequences are SGHRS and YFSETQ. This CDR3 comprises 15 residues. V lost 7 bases to trimming and J lost 7 bases; unmatched junction nucleotides: 11. The DNA of the CDR3 is TGCGCCAGCGCCCGGGGACAGGGGAAGGAAAATGAGCAGTTCTTC. Translation: CASARGQGKENEQFF.

The chain joins TRBV13 to TRBJ1-1; 9 nucleotides match TRBD1. The V segment lost 4 bases and the J segment 2 bases; nucleotides outside the gene matches: 5. This CDR3 contains 15 residues. Germline V gives CDR1 PRHDT, CDR2 FYEKMQ (reference sequence). CDR3 nucleotide sequence: TGTGCCAGCAGCTCTCCGGGACAGGGAAACACTGAAGCTTTCTTT. It encodes CASSSPGQGNTEAFF.

This chain joins TRBV7-8 and TRBJ2-4; D unclear. Germline CDR1 and CDR2: SGHVS and FQNEAQ. This CDR3 has 13 amino acids. V lost 5 bases to trimming and J lost 3 bases, with 8 bases between them. The CDR3, as DNA: TGTGCCAGCAGCCCGGAGCACAAAAACATTCAGTACTTC. Protein: CASSPEHKNIQYF.

The chain employs TRBV6-1 and TRBJ1-5; 7 bases match TRBD1. The CDR3 covers 15 residues. V lost 7 bases to trimming and J lost 5 bases; unmatched junction nucleotides: 11. Germline assignment: CDR1 MNHNS and CDR2 SASEGT. The CDR3 sequence: CASTSSTGRDQPQHF. The DNA for the CDR3 is TGTGCCAGCACTTCGTCGACAGGGAGAGATCAGCCCCAGCATTTT.

V gene TRBV10-3 combines with J gene TRBJ1-2, with 8 bases identical to TRBD1. The germline V gene encodes CDR1 ENHRY and CDR2 SYGVKD. The CDR3 runs to 15 residues. Unmatched junction bases numbered 11, after V lost 6 bases and J lost 5 bases. The CDR3 spells CAISLNRGERYGYTF. The CDR3 nucleotides are TGTGCCATCAGCTTAAACAGGGGGGAGAGGTATGGCTACACCTTC.

The CDR3, as DNA: TGTGCCTGGAGTGTAGAGGCGGGGGGGATCACAGATACGCAGTATTTT. Its protein is CAWSVEAGGITDTQYF. The V call is TRBV30, the J call TRBJ2-3; TRBD2 matches at 9 bases. With 0 bases clipped from V and 2 bases from J, the junction kept 6 bases outside the gene matches. Germline V CDR1 and CDR2: GTSNPN, SVGIG (reference sequence). The CDR3 contains 16 residues.

This clone has only a few counts. The rearrangement uses TRBV11-2 and TRBJ2-5; 9 bases align to TRBD1. J was trimmed by 2 bases and V by 1 base; bases with no gene match: 5. Germline V gene sequence: CDR1 SGHAT, CDR2 FQNNGV. The CDR3 spans 16 residues. DNA of the CDR3: TGTGCCAGCAGCTTAGGGGGAGACAGGGGGCAAGAGACCCAGTACTTC. This translates into CASSLGGDRGQETQYF.

The chain uses TRBV18 and TRBJ1-6, with D perhaps TRBD1 (6 bases). Trimming stripped 3 bases from V and 6 bases from J, with 12 bases between. CDR3 length equals 15 residues. Germline V gene data show CDR1 as KGHSH and CDR2 as LQKENI. The CDR3 sequence: CASSPYPGANSPLHF. The CDR3 DNA sequence: TGTGCCAGCTCACCTTACCCAGGGGCTAATTCACCCCTCCACTTT.